The 24 T cell receptor beta chains presented below share a single source sample, sequenced in a study of T-cell memory formation after mild COVID-19. Via MiXCR, TCRdb re-called the 5' RACE reads, giving one row per CDR3 protein. The sample consists of 500,000 to 600,000 distinct CDR3 sequences, about a sixth of them appearing once. Sequencing was done on a sample of PBMCs or a T cell subset sorted from them (not recorded which). These receptors were collected from an adult woman who had mild COVID-19 (a few samples of this study predate the infection). Cell type and time point are not known.

This rearrangement joins TRBV18 to TRBJ2-3; TRBD2 aligns across 14 bases. Trimming at V came to 2 bases and at J to 5 bases, leaving 3 bases not matched to a gene. The CDR3 contains 16 residues. CDR1 and CDR2 from the germline V gene are KGHSH and LQKENI. The CDR3 sequence: CASSPGTSGRKDTQYF. The DNA for the CDR3 is TGTGCCAGCTCACCAGGGACTAGCGGGAGAAAAGATACGCAGTATTTT.

V usage is TRBV7-3 and J usage is TRBJ2-3, with 12 bases aligning to TRBD2. After removal of 5 bases from V and 6 bases from J, the junction contained 6 bases not matched to a gene. Germline V gene data show CDR1 as SGHTA and CDR2 as FQGTGA. The CDR3 has 15 residues. CDR3 DNA: TGTGCCAGCAGCGCGACTAGCGGGAGTGTTGATACGCAGTATTTT. Protein: CASSATSGSVDTQYF.

This chain links TRBV19 with TRBJ1-1; D gene ambiguous. The ends were cut back, 4 bases at V and 6 bases at J, with 3 bases in the middle. Germline V gene data show CDR1 as LNHDA and CDR2 as SQIVND (reference sequence). CDR3 size: 10 residues. The CDR3 DNA reads TGTGCCAGTAGTAACGCTGAAGCTTTCTTT. Its protein is CASSNAEAFF.

The chain uses TRBV7-9 and TRBJ2-4, with 12 bases identical to TRBD2. The germline V gene encodes CDR1 SEHNR and CDR2 FQNEAQ (reference sequence). The V segment lost 5 bases and the J segment 7 bases; nucleotides outside the gene matches: 3. The CDR3 is 14 amino acids. CDR3 DNA: TGTGCCAGCAGCGGCGGGACTAGCGGGAACATTCAGTACTTC. This encodes CASSGGTSGNIQYF.

The CDR3 sequence is CASGKTGSMTNLNQPQHF. CDR3 coding DNA: TGTGCTAGTGGGAAAACAGGGAGCATGACCAACCTCAATCAGCCCCAGCATTTT. This rearrangement joins TRBV12-5 to TRBJ1-5, with D possibly TRBD1 on 6 matching bases. The CDR3 length is 18 residues. The V end lost 6 bases, the J end lost 3 bases, and 24 bases lay between the germline ends. Germline V lookup: CDR1 LGHNT, CDR2 FRNRAP.

This clonotype has more than one count but fewer than ten. The V gene is TRBV7-2, the J gene TRBJ2-5; 9 bases match TRBD2. J lost 7 bases, V lost 3 bases, and 6 bases had no gene match. The V gene's germline CDR1 is SGHTA and CDR2 FQGNSA. This CDR3 comprises 14 residues. The CDR3 bases are TGTGCCAGCAGCTTGGGACTAGCTGGTAGGACCCAGTACTTC. It encodes CASSLGLAGRTQYF.

This clonotype appeared a few times. This sequence joins TRBV7-2 and TRBJ2-3; 13 bases are shared with TRBD2. V gave up 6 bases and J gave up 4 bases; unmatched junction bases: 16. Germline V gene lookup returns CDR1 SGHTA and CDR2 FQGNSA. The CDR3 consists of 19 residues. The CDR3 reads CASSRTSGGGLTAADTQYF. CDR3 in DNA: TGTGCCAGCAGTCGGACTAGCGGGGGAGGCTTGACGGCGGCAGATACGCAGTATTTT.

This clonotype was counted ten times or more. This sequence joins TRBV6-2 or TRBV6-3 and TRBJ2-2; the D call may be TRBD1 or TRBD2 (5 bases each). CDR1 MNHEY and CDR2 SVGEGT come from the germline V gene. Trimming stripped 5 bases from V and 0 bases from J, with 13 bases between. This CDR3 spans 16 amino acids. CDR3 bases: TGTGCCAGCAGTCGAGGGGCCATCTCGAACACCGGGGAGCTGTTTTTT. It codes for CASSRGAISNTGELFF.

The chain couples TRBV19 to TRBJ1-2; tentatively, D is TRBD1 (5 bases). The CDR3 sequence is 12 residues long. The V gene's germline CDR1 is LNHDA and CDR2 SQIVND (reference sequence). V was trimmed by 8 bases and J by 3 bases, leaving 10 bases between them. CDR3 sequence (DNA): TGTGCCAGTGGCCCCAGGGACTATGGCTACACCTTC. As protein: CASGPRDYGYTF.

The J gene is TRBJ2-1, the V gene TRBV6-6; TRBD2 matches 9 bases. In germline, CDR1 is MNHNY, CDR2 SVGAGI (reference sequence). The V gene end was trimmed by 2 bases and the J gene end by 8 bases; junction bases not matched to a gene: 10. The CDR3 is 16 residues long. This chain's CDR3 is CASSYTAGGPGDEQFF. CDR3 nucleotides: TGTGCCAGCAGTTACACGGCGGGAGGGCCGGGGGATGAGCAGTTCTTC.

This chain connects TRBV7-2 to TRBJ1-4, with TRBD1 identical over 8 bases. CDR3 length: 13 amino acids. Germline V gene lookup returns CDR1 SGHTA and CDR2 FQGNSA. Trimming took 5 bases from V and 7 from J; bases not matched to a gene: 3. CDR3 amino acids: CASSQGASEKLFF. CDR3 nucleotides: TGTGCCAGCAGCCAGGGGGCGAGTGAAAAACTGTTTTTT.

The gene calls are TRBV9 and TRBJ1-1, with 8 bases that match TRBD1. The CDR3 runs to 17 residues. Trimming removed 4 bases from V and 1 base from J; junction bases left unmatched: 12. CDR1 is SGDLS and CDR2 is YYNGEE in the germline V gene. The CDR3 region is CASSLPHGQGPNTEAFF. The CDR3 DNA reads as TGTGCCAGCAGCCTACCACACGGACAGGGACCGAACACTGAAGCTTTCTTT.

The V and J genes are TRBV24-1 and TRBJ2-5; tentative D call: TRBD1 (6 bases). CDR3 length: 16 amino acids. The V end lost 6 bases, the J end lost 2 bases, and 18 bases lay between the germline ends. Germline CDR1 reads KGHDR; CDR2 reads SFDVKD. CDR3 sequence (DNA): TGTGCCACCAGTTCCTTGGGGACACAGCGTCAAGAGACCCAGTACTTC. It translates to CATSSLGTQRQETQYF.

The gene calls are TRBV20-1 and TRBJ2-3; no clear D. Per the germline V gene, CDR1 is DFQATT and CDR2 is SNEGSKA (reference sequence). This CDR3 has 15 amino acids. The V gene lost 5 bases and the J gene lost 3 bases, with 18 bases spanning the gap. CDR3 DNA sequence: TGCAGTGCTGCCCCTTCCCCAGGACGGACAGATACGCAGTATTTT. This gives the protein CSAAPSPGRTDTQYF.

This clonotype was seen a few times. The chain carries TRBV7-6 and TRBJ2-1; TRBD2 matches at 7 bases. There are 15 residues in the CDR3. Germline CDR1 is SGHVS and CDR2 is FNYEAQ. The V gene end was trimmed by 5 bases and the J gene end by 3 bases; junction bases not matched to a gene: 7. The CDR3 sequence is CASSRAGSGYNEQFF. CDR3 nucleotide sequence: TGTGCCAGCAGCCGAGCGGGGTCCGGCTACAATGAGCAGTTCTTC. Filled out from reference TRBV7-6 and TRBJ2-1, the complete variable domain reads GAGVSQSPRYKVTKRGQDVALRCDPISGHVSLYWYRQALGQGPEFLTYFNYEAQQDKSGLPNDRFSAERPEGSISTLTIQRTEQRDSAMYRCASSRAGSGYNEQFFGPGTRLTVL.

The table lists this clonotype with a few counts. This chain uses TRBV3-1 with TRBJ2-3; no definite D call. Deletions cut 5 bases from V and 2 bases from J, with 17 bases between. The CDR3 is made up of 16 amino acids. The germline CDR1 and CDR2 sequences are LGHDT and YNNKEL (reference sequence). CDR3 residues: CASSSAADANTDTQYF. The CDR3, as DNA: TGTGCCAGCAGCAGTGCGGCAGACGCCAACACAGATACGCAGTATTTT.

This clonotype was observed a few times. The J gene is TRBJ1-3, the V gene TRBV7-2; 8 positions match TRBD1. With V trimmed by 5 bases and J by 0 bases, 9 bases remained unmatched. The CDR3 totals 17 residues. The V gene's germline CDR1 is SGHTA and CDR2 FQGNSA. The CDR3 region has the DNA TGTGCCAGCAGCCGACGGACAGGGCCTTTCTCTGGAAACACCATATATTTT. Translation: CASSRRTGPFSGNTIYF.

In nucleotides, the CDR3 is TGTGCCAGCACCCCGATACCAAACTATGGCTACACCTTC. The encoded protein is CASTPIPNYGYTF. J is TRBJ1-2 and V is TRBV12-3 or TRBV12-4; no clear D gene. The CDR3 consists of 13 residues. V lost 7 bases to trimming and J lost 2 bases, with 11 bases between them.

This clonotype was seen at least ten times. The chain is built from TRBV4-3 and TRBJ2-3, with 9 bases that match TRBD1. Germline V lookup: CDR1 LGHNA, CDR2 YSLEER. V trimming: 5 bases; J trimming: 11 bases; junction bases outside the gene matches: 14. This CDR3 has 15 residues. This CDR3 reads CASSYKRDRAGRQYF. The CDR3 DNA sequence: TGCGCCAGCAGCTATAAGAGGGACAGGGCCGGGCGGCAGTATTTT.

The chain employs TRBV5-1 and TRBJ2-5; unclear D gene. Germline values: CDR1 SGHRS, CDR2 YFSETQ. V was trimmed by 4 bases and J by 5 bases, leaving 18 bases between them. The CDR3 is made up of 15 amino acids. This CDR3 reads CASSISGPIRETQYF. The DNA of the CDR3 is TGCGCCAGCAGCATTTCGGGCCCTATAAGGGAGACCCAGTACTTC.

This clonotype was seen a few times. This CDR3 reads CASSYLTGTQPQHF. In DNA, the CDR3 is TGTGCCAGCAGTTACCTGACAGGGACACAGCCCCAGCATTTT. The rearrangement uses TRBV6-2 or TRBV6-3 and TRBJ1-5, with 7 positions matching TRBD1. V lost 2 bases, J lost 7 bases, and 5 bases stayed unmatched. The germline gives CDR1 MNHEY, CDR2 SVGEGT. The CDR3 consists of 14 residues.

This clonotype was counted only a few times. The J gene is TRBJ1-6, the V gene TRBV6-6; 7 nucleotides match TRBD1. From germline, CDR1 is MNHNY and CDR2 SVGAGI (reference sequence). There are 14 residues in the CDR3. V lost 4 bases, J lost 7 bases, and 4 bases stayed unmatched. Here the CDR3 reads CASSSPGGNSPLHF. In nucleotides, the CDR3 is TGTGCCAGCAGTTCCCCAGGGGGAAATTCACCCCTCCACTTT.

The J gene is TRBJ2-2, the V gene TRBV7-2; D is possibly TRBD2 (6 bases). Per the germline V gene, CDR1 is SGHTA and CDR2 is FQGNSA. The ends were cut back, 2 bases at V and 3 bases at J, with 13 bases in the middle. CDR3 length: 16 residues. CDR3 in amino acids: CASSLRLASDTGELFF. DNA of the CDR3: TGTGCCAGCAGCTTACGGCTAGCGAGTGACACCGGGGAGCTGTTTTTT. Full variable domain (missing parts from reference TRBV7-2 and TRBJ2-2): GAGVSQSPSNKVTEKGKDVELRCDPISGHTALYWYRQSLGQGLEFLIYFQGNSAPDKSGLPSDRFSAERTGGSVSTLTIQRTQQEDSAVYLCASSLRLASDTGELFFGEGSRLTVL.

The table lists this clonotype with a few counts. The chain joins TRBV27 to TRBJ2-5, with no clear D. Between the trimmed V and J ends, which lost 5 bases and 2 bases, there was a span of 15 bases. CDR1 MNHEY and CDR2 SMNVEV come from the germline V gene (reference sequence). This CDR3 region has 15 residues. CDR3 in amino acids: CASSPLRQTQETQYF. CDR3 nucleotide sequence: TGTGCCAGCAGTCCCCTCCGGCAGACTCAAGAGACCCAGTACTTC.